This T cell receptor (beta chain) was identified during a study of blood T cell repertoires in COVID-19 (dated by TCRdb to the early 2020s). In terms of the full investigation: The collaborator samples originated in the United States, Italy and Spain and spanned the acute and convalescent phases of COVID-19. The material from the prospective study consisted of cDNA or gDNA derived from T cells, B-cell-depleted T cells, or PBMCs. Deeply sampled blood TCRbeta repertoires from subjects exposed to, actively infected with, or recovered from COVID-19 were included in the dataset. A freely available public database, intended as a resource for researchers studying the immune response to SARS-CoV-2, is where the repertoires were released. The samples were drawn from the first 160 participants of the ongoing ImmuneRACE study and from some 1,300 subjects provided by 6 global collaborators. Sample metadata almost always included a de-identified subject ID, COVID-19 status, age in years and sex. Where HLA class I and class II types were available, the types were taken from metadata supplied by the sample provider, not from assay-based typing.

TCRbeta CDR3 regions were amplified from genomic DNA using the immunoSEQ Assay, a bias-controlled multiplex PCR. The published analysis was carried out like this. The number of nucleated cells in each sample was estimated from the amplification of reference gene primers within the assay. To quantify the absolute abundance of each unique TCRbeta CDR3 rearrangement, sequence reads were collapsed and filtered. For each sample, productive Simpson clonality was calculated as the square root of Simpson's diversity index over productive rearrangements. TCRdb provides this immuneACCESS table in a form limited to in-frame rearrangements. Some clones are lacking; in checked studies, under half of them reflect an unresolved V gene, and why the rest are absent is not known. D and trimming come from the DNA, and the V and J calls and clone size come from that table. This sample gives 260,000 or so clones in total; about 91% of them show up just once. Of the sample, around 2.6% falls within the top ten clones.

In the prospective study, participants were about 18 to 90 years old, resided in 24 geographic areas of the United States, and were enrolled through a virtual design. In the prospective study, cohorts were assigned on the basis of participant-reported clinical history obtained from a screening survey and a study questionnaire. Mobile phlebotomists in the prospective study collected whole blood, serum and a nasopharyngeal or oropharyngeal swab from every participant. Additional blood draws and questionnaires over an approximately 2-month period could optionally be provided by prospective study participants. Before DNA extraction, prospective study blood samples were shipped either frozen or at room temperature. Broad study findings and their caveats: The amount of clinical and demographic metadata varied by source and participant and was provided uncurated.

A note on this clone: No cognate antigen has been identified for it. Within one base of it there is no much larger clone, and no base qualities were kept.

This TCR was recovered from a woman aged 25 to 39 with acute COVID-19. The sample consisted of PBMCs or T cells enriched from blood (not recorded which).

Here is the DNA: TGTGCCAGTAGTTTCACCTCGGGAGCCGCAAATCAGCCCCAGCATTTT. This yields the protein CASSFTSGAANQPQHF. The rearrangement combines TRBV19 with TRBJ1-5, with no reliable assignment of the D segment. The CDR3 numbers 16 residues from cysteine through phenylalanine. Here the CDR3 DNA is all that survives: 48 bases in frame from base 1. CDR1 LNHDA and CDR2 SQIVND were looked up in the germline V gene (reference sequence). V loses 5 bases of germline sequence and J loses 4 bases, and the interval between the two ends is 18 bases.